The clone carrying this T cell receptor (beta chain) was counted once. Sequencing was performed with immunoSEQ multiplex PCR; in TCRdb, only in-frame clones are kept and a portion is missing. The table includes 50,000 or so clones, approximately 86% detected once. These data are taken from a study of control samples from healthy donors and cancer patients. Trimming took 2 bases from V and 2 from J; bases not matched to a gene: 3. Per germline, CDR1 ENHRY and CDR2 SYGVKD. CDR3 size: 15 residues. The chain links TRBV10-3 to TRBJ2-5, with TRBD1 matching 9 bases. This clonotype was sampled from a woman between 45 and 65 years old with lung cancer. Sequenced material: PBMCs. This CDR3 is CAISEPGQGQETQYF. Written as DNA, the CDR3 is TGTGCCATCAGTGAGCCGGGACAGGGACAAGAGACCCAGTACTTC.